These T cell receptor beta chains were read from a single sample in a study of cytomegalovirus exposure and HLA in healthy donors. Sequencing was performed with immunoSEQ multiplex PCR; in TCRdb, only in-frame clones are kept and a portion is missing. Of about 150,000 clones in the sample, roughly nine tenths are singletons; the top ten hold about 3.5%. Sequenced input: PBMCs. The source is a woman aged 18-29 years in good health and CMV-seropositive. CDR3s leave out the opening cysteine and the closing phenylalanine or tryptophan. The order of the fields is J gene, clone size, V gene, D gene, CDR3 protein. A D gene is named only where the DNA matches it firmly. Expanded clones are given a class, and other clones once, few, many or no size at all.

j_gene: TRBJ2-2; abundance: -; v_gene: TRBV7-9; d_gene: -; CDR3aa: ASSHPYRERENTGELF
j_gene: TRBJ2-7; abundance: -; v_gene: TRBV6-1; d_gene: -; CDR3aa: ASSEVTDFYEQY
j_gene: TRBJ2-3; abundance: -; v_gene: TRBV7-2; d_gene: TRBD2; CDR3aa: ASSWLLAGGTQY
j_gene: TRBJ2-7; abundance: once; v_gene: TRBV27; d_gene: TRBD2; CDR3aa: ASSRRLAGGPDRGEQY
j_gene: TRBJ2-2; abundance: -; v_gene: TRBV19; d_gene: -; CDR3aa: ASSIEVNTGELF
j_gene: TRBJ2-7; abundance: -; v_gene: TRBV27; d_gene: TRBD2; CDR3aa: ASGSGRAYEQY
j_gene: TRBJ1-5; abundance: -; v_gene: TRBV28; d_gene: TRBD1; CDR3aa: ASRNHLDRAQPQH
j_gene: TRBJ2-1; abundance: -; v_gene: TRBV28; d_gene: TRBD2; CDR3aa: ASSAGLAGAWNEQF
j_gene: TRBJ2-1; abundance: -; v_gene: TRBV5-1; d_gene: TRBD2; CDR3aa: ASSPIASGGKNEQF
j_gene: TRBJ1-2; abundance: once; v_gene: TRBV19; d_gene: -; CDR3aa: ASSKDIEYGYT
j_gene: TRBJ2-5; abundance: -; v_gene: TRBV5-6; d_gene: -; CDR3aa: ASSFSQGQETQY
j_gene: TRBJ1-1; abundance: -; v_gene: TRBV18; d_gene: -; CDR3aa: ASSPFGQSDTEAF
j_gene: TRBJ2-7; abundance: -; v_gene: TRBV28; d_gene: TRBD2; CDR3aa: ATSTPGGVAYEQY
j_gene: TRBJ2-5; abundance: -; v_gene: TRBV5-1; d_gene: TRBD2; CDR3aa: ASSRSGSEETQY
j_gene: TRBJ2-7; abundance: -; v_gene: TRBV6-5; d_gene: -; CDR3aa: ASSYGGLAAYEQY
j_gene: TRBJ1-5; abundance: -; v_gene: TRBV6-5; d_gene: -; CDR3aa: ASSYSGQGNQPQH
j_gene: TRBJ1-2; abundance: -; v_gene: TRBV19; d_gene: -; CDR3aa: ASSSHRGGDGYT
j_gene: TRBJ2-2; abundance: -; v_gene: TRBV4-3; d_gene: TRBD1; CDR3aa: ASSRGSGTGNTGELF
j_gene: TRBJ2-2; abundance: -; v_gene: TRBV19; d_gene: TRBD1; CDR3aa: ASSRQGLNTGELF
j_gene: TRBJ2-7; abundance: -; v_gene: TRBV5-5; d_gene: TRBD2; CDR3aa: ASSLDPAGSYEQY
j_gene: TRBJ2-1; abundance: -; v_gene: TRBV27; d_gene: TRBD2; CDR3aa: ASSPRLAGGIYNEQF
j_gene: TRBJ2-1; abundance: -; v_gene: TRBV15; d_gene: -; CDR3aa: ATSSDRGGTYNEQF
j_gene: TRBJ2-7; abundance: once; v_gene: TRBV27; d_gene: -; CDR3aa: ASSFGGTYEQY
j_gene: TRBJ2-1; abundance: few; v_gene: TRBV7-9; d_gene: TRBD2; CDR3aa: ASSLARLAGYNEQF
j_gene: TRBJ2-2; abundance: -; v_gene: TRBV7-2; d_gene: -; CDR3aa: ASSPLARSIELF
j_gene: TRBJ2-7; abundance: few; v_gene: TRBV6-5; d_gene: TRBD2; CDR3aa: ASSPWAGGNYEQY
j_gene: TRBJ2-1; abundance: -; v_gene: TRBV5-1; d_gene: TRBD2; CDR3aa: ASSGTSGRGEQF
j_gene: TRBJ2-1; abundance: -; v_gene: TRBV18; d_gene: TRBD1; CDR3aa: ASSSGQGGHNEQF
j_gene: TRBJ2-1; abundance: -; v_gene: TRBV7-9; d_gene: -; CDR3aa: ASLSGTYNEQF
j_gene: TRBJ2-3; abundance: -; v_gene: TRBV6-4; d_gene: -; CDR3aa: ASRNQQGDTQY
j_gene: TRBJ1-5; abundance: -; v_gene: TRBV28; d_gene: -; CDR3aa: ASREPRGGAAGGPQH
j_gene: TRBJ2-6; abundance: -; v_gene: TRBV11-3; d_gene: TRBD1; CDR3aa: ASTLTGGVSGANVLT
j_gene: TRBJ1-5; abundance: once; v_gene: TRBV30; d_gene: TRBD1; CDR3aa: AWTDRADQPQH
j_gene: TRBJ2-3; abundance: -; v_gene: TRBV10-3; d_gene: -; CDR3aa: AISDVNFGDFRIRTQY
j_gene: TRBJ1-1; abundance: -; v_gene: TRBV2; d_gene: TRBD1; CDR3aa: ASRPPQGQTEAF
j_gene: TRBJ2-1; abundance: -; v_gene: TRBV1; d_gene: -; CDR3aa: TSSQDRFPAHRDNEQF
j_gene: TRBJ2-7; abundance: once; v_gene: TRBV10-3; d_gene: -; CDR3aa: AIEDSSYEQY
j_gene: TRBJ1-2; abundance: -; v_gene: TRBV28; d_gene: -; CDR3aa: ASSFSVNYGYT
j_gene: TRBJ2-5; abundance: -; v_gene: TRBV5-1; d_gene: -; CDR3aa: ASRIAARGEETQY
j_gene: TRBJ2-7; abundance: once; v_gene: TRBV5-1; d_gene: -; CDR3aa: ASRQQSGSSYEQY
j_gene: TRBJ1-4; abundance: -; v_gene: TRBV28; d_gene: TRBD1; CDR3aa: ASSTPGQGATNEKLF
j_gene: TRBJ2-7; abundance: -; v_gene: TRBV5-4; d_gene: -; CDR3aa: ASSSRPGAYEQY
j_gene: TRBJ2-4; abundance: once; v_gene: TRBV30; d_gene: -; CDR3aa: AWQPRDFLAKNIQY
j_gene: TRBJ1-5; abundance: once; v_gene: TRBV6-6; d_gene: TRBD1; CDR3aa: ASSPRDSYNQPQH
j_gene: TRBJ2-6; abundance: -; v_gene: TRBV4-3; d_gene: -; CDR3aa: ASSPDGGTGANVLT
j_gene: TRBJ2-6; abundance: -; v_gene: TRBV7-3; d_gene: TRBD2; CDR3aa: ASSFAGAGANVLT
j_gene: TRBJ2-3; abundance: -; v_gene: TRBV5-1; d_gene: TRBD2; CDR3aa: ASALAGYTDTQY
j_gene: TRBJ1-1; abundance: -; v_gene: TRBV6-5; d_gene: -; CDR3aa: ASSNRVITGTEAF
j_gene: TRBJ2-2; abundance: -; v_gene: TRBV18; d_gene: -; CDR3aa: ASSPSSGTGELF
j_gene: TRBJ1-2; abundance: -; v_gene: TRBV7-9; d_gene: TRBD1; CDR3aa: ASSFLGQGVGGYT